This T cell receptor (beta chain) was recovered during a study of T-cell memory formation after mild COVID-19. Study results and limitations: Clonal second-wave expansions that peaked on day 37 had unconfirmed SARS-CoV-2 specificity. Cross-reactive memory apparently joined, as some responding clones appeared in pre-infection memory.

Researchers used 5'RACE with constant-segment primers to make TCR alpha and TCR beta cDNA libraries that carry sample barcodes and UMIs. Each CDR3 protein is one row after TCRdb ran MiXCR on the 5' RACE reads. This table has hundreds of thousands of distinct CDR3 sequences, about 16% appearing once. The CDR3 is made up of 13 amino acids. Trimming pared 7 bases from V and 1 base from J, leaving 10 bases between. The germline V gene encodes CDR1 MNHEY and CDR2 SVGAGI. To note about this clonotype: Its specificity is unknown.

V is TRBV6-5 and J is TRBJ1-1, with D maybe TRBD1 (5 bases). This clonotype was obtained from a man aged 18 to 29 who had mild COVID-19 (a few samples of this study predate the infection). Cell type and time point are not known. The sequencing sample was made of PBMCs or a T cell subset sorted from them (not recorded which). CDR3 in DNA: TGTGCCAGCAATCACCAGGGGAACACTGAAGCTTTCTTT. Its translation: CASNHQGNTEAFF.